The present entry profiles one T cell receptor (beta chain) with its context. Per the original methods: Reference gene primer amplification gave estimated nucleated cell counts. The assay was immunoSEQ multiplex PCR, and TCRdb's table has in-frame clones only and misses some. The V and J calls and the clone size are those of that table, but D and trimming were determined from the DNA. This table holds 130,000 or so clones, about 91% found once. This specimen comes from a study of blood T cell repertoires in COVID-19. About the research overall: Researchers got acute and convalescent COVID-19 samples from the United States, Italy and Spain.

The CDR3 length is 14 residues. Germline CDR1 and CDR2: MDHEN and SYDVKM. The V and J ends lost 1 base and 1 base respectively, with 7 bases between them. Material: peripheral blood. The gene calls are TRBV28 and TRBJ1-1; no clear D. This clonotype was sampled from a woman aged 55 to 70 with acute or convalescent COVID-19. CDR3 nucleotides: TGTGCCAGCAGTTTATTATCCGGGAACACTGAAGCTTTCTTT. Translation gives CASSLLSGNTEAFF.